This entry is about one T cell receptor (beta chain). The data derive from a study of blood T cell repertoires in COVID-19. Study summary: Samples representing acute and convalescent COVID-19 were sourced from the United States, Italy and Spain. PBMCs, B-cell-depleted T cells, or T cells were the source of the cDNA or gDNA that made up the material.

Methods used by the authors: Amplification from reference gene primers served as the basis for estimated nucleated cell counts. This table comes from immunoSEQ multiplex PCR, and its TCRdb copy is limited to in-frame clones, with some not included. For V, J and clone size, that table is used; D and trimming come from the DNA. In the table there are roughly 700,000 clones, just under 90% of which are singletons. The CDR3 is 14 residues long. CDR1 and CDR2 from the germline V gene are MNHEY and SVGAGI. V dropped 8 bases and J dropped 8; count of bases not matched to a gene: 14. The sequenced sample was peripheral blood. The sequence was collected from a woman between 18 and 30 years old with acute or convalescent COVID-19. The J gene is TRBJ1-2, the V gene TRBV6-5; 7 nucleotides align to TRBD1. The CDR3 DNA reads TGTGCCAGCGGATCGAGGGGGCGCGGTCGAGGCTACACCTTC. Translated, it gives CASGSRGRGRGYTF.